Following are 27 T cell receptor beta chains from one sample sequenced in a study of T cells in Graves' hyperthyroidism and ophthalmopathy. What was amplified from RNA transcripts were TCR beta CDR3 regions. HTBI primers drove first-round RT-PCR of the TCR CDR3. TCRdb re-called the multiplex PCR reads through MiXCR, storing one row per CDR3 protein. This table has around 350,000 distinct CDR3 sequences, 19% appearing once. Sequenced sample: blood. These receptor sequences come from a woman aged 18-29 years with Graves' hyperthyroidism.

This clonotype was recorded many times. The chain links TRBV7-8 to TRBJ1-1, with D perhaps TRBD1 (5 bases). Trimming removed 5 bases from V and 0 bases from J, with 16 bases in between. CDR1 SGHVS and CDR2 FQNEAQ come from the germline V gene. The CDR3 sequence is 16 residues long. The CDR3: CASSPTGQIMNTEAFF. The CDR3 DNA is TGTGCCAGCAGCCCGACTGGACAAATCATGAACACTGAAGCTTTCTTT.

This clonotype was detected ten times or more. The chain combines TRBV30 with TRBJ1-5; D is uncertain. Germline assignment: CDR1 GTSNPN and CDR2 SVGIG (reference sequence). The CDR3 covers 12 residues. Trimming pared 5 bases from V and 5 bases from J, leaving 10 bases between. The CDR3 DNA is TGTGCCTGGGAGTGGGGATATCAGCCCCAGCATTTT. This encodes CAWEWGYQPQHF.

This clonotype was seen at least ten times. The chain combines TRBV6-1 with TRBJ2-5, with TRBD2 identical over 9 bases. Germline CDR1 reads MNHNS; CDR2 reads SASEGT. V gave up 6 bases and J gave up 2 bases; unmatched junction bases: 4. The CDR3 sequence is 14 residues long. In DNA, the CDR3 is TGTGCCAGCAGCTCTAGCGGGGTTCAAGAGACCCAGTACTTC. Translating gives CASSSSGVQETQYF.

On this clonotype: At one end, the junction sequence differs from germline, possibly due to a read error. The chain combines TRBV13 with TRBJ2-7; the match to TRBD2 covers 13 bases. The CDR3 runs 16 residues. The germline gives CDR1 PRHDT, CDR2 FYEKMQ (reference sequence). The CDR3 DNA sequence: TGTGCCAGCAGCCCAGGGGGCCCGACTAGCGGGGGGACCGAAAAGTTC. Protein: CASSPGGPTSGGTEKF.

This clonotype has a count of ten or more. V usage is TRBV6-6 and J usage is TRBJ1-1; D possibly corresponds to TRBD1 (6 bases). The length of the CDR3 is 19 residues. V was pared by 10 bases and J by 0 bases, with 30 bases between. In germline, CDR1 is MNHNY, CDR2 SVGAGI (reference sequence). This CDR3 reads CATRRDMRKMGNMNTEAFF. CDR3 nucleotides: TGTGCCACCCGCCGGGACATGCGAAAAATGGGTAACATGAACACTGAAGCTTTCTTT.

This clonotype was counted ten times or more. The chain links TRBV15 to TRBJ2-7; the D is unclear. V shed 0 bases and J shed 4 bases, with 7 bases lying between them. Germline CDR1 is LNHNV and CDR2 is YYDKDF (reference sequence). The CDR3 sequence is 13 residues long. The CDR3 is CATSRDRSYEQYF. As DNA, the CDR3 is TGTGCCACCAGCAGAGACAGGTCGTACGAGCAGTACTTC. The full variable domain, with the rest looked up from reference TRBV15 and TRBJ2-7, is DAMVIQNPRYQVTQFGKPVTLSCSQTLNHNVMYWYQQKSSQAPKLLFHYYDKDFNNEADTPDNFQSRRPNTSFCFLDIRSPGLGDTAMYLCATSRDRSYEQYFGPGTRLTVT.

This clonotype was detected ten times or more. The rearrangement joins TRBV30 to TRBJ2-7; no firm D call. This CDR3 spans 11 amino acids. Germline V gene data show CDR1 as GTSNPN and CDR2 as SVGIG (reference sequence). V lost 2 bases and J 2 bases, leaving 4 bases between the germline ends. The chain's CDR3 is CAWSNAYEQYF. CDR3 DNA: TGTGCCTGGAGTAACGCCTACGAGCAGTACTTC.

About this clonotype: A much larger clonotype is one base distant, so this may be a read error. The conserved closing phenylalanine or tryptophan is absent in this CDR3, likely reflecting a read error. The rearrangement joins TRBV7-8 to TRBJ1-2; unclear D gene. This CDR3 is 15 amino acids long. V was shortened by 1 base and J by 0 bases, with 9 bases between the two germline ends. The germline gives CDR1 SGHVS, CDR2 FQNEAQ. CDR3 loop: CASSLGSGSNYGYTC. The CDR3 DNA reads TGTGCCAGCAGCTTAGGTTCAGGTTCTAACTATGGCTACACCTGC.

This clonotype was seen at least ten times. CDR3 in DNA: TGTGCCAGCAGGGCGGACAGGACAAACACCGGGGAGCTGTTTTTT. It specifies CASRADRTNTGELFF. The rearrangement joins TRBV7-9 to TRBJ2-2; 7 nucleotides agree with TRBD1. The CDR3 covers 15 residues. Germline V gives CDR1 SEHNR, CDR2 FQNEAQ (reference sequence). The trim removed 6 bases at V and 2 bases at J, leaving 6 bases unmatched.

This clonotype came up many times. The chain has TRBV12-3 or TRBV12-4 and TRBJ2-7, with 9 bases lining up with TRBD2. The CDR3 is 15 amino acids. Trimming took 1 base from V and 3 from J; bases not matched to a gene: 4. The CDR3 coding sequence is TGTGCCAGCAGTTTAGGTGGGACTAGCTTCTACGAGCAGTACTTC. It encodes CASSLGGTSFYEQYF.

At least ten counts were recorded for this clonotype. The V gene is TRBV6-5, the J gene TRBJ2-5; 8 bases map to TRBD1. The CDR3 contains 15 residues. The J segment lost 5 bases and the V segment lost 6 bases, leaving 11 bases of the junction unmatched. Germline CDR1 reads MNHEY; CDR2 reads SVGAGI. The CDR3 sequence: CASSHSDRVRETQYF. DNA of the CDR3: TGTGCCAGCAGCCACTCGGACAGGGTTCGGGAGACCCAGTACTTC.

The V call is TRBV12-3 or TRBV12-4, the J call TRBJ1-1; no reliable D call. The CDR3 totals 13 residues. Between the trimmed V and J ends, which lost 7 bases and 0 bases, there was a span of 9 bases. CDR3 nucleotides: TGTGCCAGCATGTGGCAGCTGAACACTGAAGCTTTCTTT. Translating gives CASMWQLNTEAFF.

This clonotype was counted ten times or more. The chain employs TRBV20-1 and TRBJ2-5, with TRBD2 matching over 8 bases. CDR1 DFQATT and CDR2 SNEGSKA come from the germline V gene (reference sequence). The length of the CDR3 is 14 residues. V was pared by 3 bases and J by 2 bases, with 5 bases of the junction left unmatched. For the CDR3, the DNA is TGCAGTGCTAGGGGCGCGGGGGGACAAGAGACCCAGTACTTC. Residues: CSARGAGGQETQYF.

This clonotype occurred a few times. Since a much larger clone is just one base distant, this may be a read error. The chain couples TRBV3-1 to TRBJ2-5; D is ambiguous. Germline loops: CDR1 LGHDT, CDR2 YNNKEL (reference sequence). Trimming left V 4 bases short and J 4 bases short, with 13 bases between. This CDR3 has 14 residues. CDR3 nucleotides: TGTGCCAGCAGCCCCGCTCGTGCGTCAGAGACCCAGTACTTC. This encodes CASSPARASETQYF.

This clonotype has at least ten counts. This chain uses TRBV11-2 with TRBJ1-2; D not resolved. Germline lookup yields CDR1 SGHAT and CDR2 FQNNGV. Trimming left V 3 bases short and J 1 base short, with 9 bases between. The CDR3 consists of 14 residues. This CDR3 reads CASSFGNLNYGYTF. The CDR3 nucleotides are TGTGCCAGCAGCTTCGGTAACCTTAACTATGGCTACACCTTC.

This clonotype was counted many times. The CDR3 DNA sequence: TGTGCCAGCACCAACTCCCCGGGCCACCTCCAAGAGACCCAGTACTTC. It is translated as CASTNSPGHLQETQYF. The V gene is TRBV7-6, the J gene TRBJ2-5; unclear D gene. Germline CDR1 is SGHVS and CDR2 is FNYEAQ. The CDR3 extends over 16 amino acids. Trimming removed 7 bases at V and 1 base at J, with 19 bases between.

This clonotype was picked up many times. The chain carries TRBV5-1 and TRBJ1-3; D unresolved. V was cut by 3 bases and J by 0 bases, with 13 bases left in between. Per germline, CDR1 SGHRS and CDR2 YFSETQ. This CDR3 is built from 16 residues. The CDR3 here is CASSSGSWVSGNTIYF. The CDR3 nucleotides read TGCGCCAGCAGCTCCGGATCGTGGGTCTCTGGAAACACCATATATTTT.

This clonotype came up many times. The V call is TRBV12-3 or TRBV12-4, the J call TRBJ1-1; TRBD1 aligns across 7 bases. This CDR3 has 14 amino acids. Trimming cost V 5 bases and J 12 bases; bases outside gene matches: 15. The CDR3 region has the DNA TGTGCCAGCAGTGGAGGGGACAGCGGAACCGGAACTTTCTTT. Translated: CASSGGDSGTGTFF.

This clonotype occurred many times. J is TRBJ2-7 and V is TRBV27; TRBD2 is a possible D gene (7 bases). The length of the CDR3 is 16 residues. V was clipped by 0 bases and J by 2 bases, with 14 bases between them. The germline V gene has CDR1 MNHEY and CDR2 SMNVEV (reference sequence). The CDR3 DNA sequence: TGTGCCAGCAGTTTATCGGGTCGGGGGGCCACCTACGAGCAGTACTTC. It codes for CASSLSGRGATYEQYF.

This chain connects TRBV6-1 to TRBJ2-7; D gene unclear. Germline CDR1 MNHNS, CDR2 SASEGT. Between the trimmed V and J ends, which lost 6 bases and 4 bases, there was a span of 10 bases. This CDR3 comprises 12 residues. The CDR3 reads CASRSDGYEQYF. CDR3 bases: TGTGCCAGCAGGTCAGATGGGTACGAGCAGTACTTC.

This clonotype was found many times. The chain combines TRBV20-1 with TRBJ2-5; unclear D gene. CDR1 is DFQATT, CDR2 SNEGSKA, per germline (reference sequence). V lost 0 bases and J lost 1, with 6 bases in between. This CDR3 has 13 residues. The CDR3, as DNA: TGCAGTGCTAGAGATGGAAGCCAAGAGACCCAGTACTTC. Its protein product is CSARDGSQETQYF.

J is TRBJ2-2 and V is TRBV7-2; no clear D gene. Trimming took off 2 bases at V and 3 bases at J, with 13 bases between the two ends. CDR1 SGHTA and CDR2 FQGNSA come from the germline V gene. The CDR3 is 16 residues long. CDR3 coding DNA: TGTGCCAGCAGCTTACGCCCACAATACGACACCGGGGAGCTGTTTTTT. Amino acids: CASSLRPQYDTGELFF.

This clonotype was recorded many times. The CDR3 bases are TGTGCCAGCATTCCGGTCCTGGGCTATGGCTACACCTTC. Residues: CASIPVLGYGYTF. The genes are TRBV6-1 and TRBJ1-2; no reliable D call. Germline V CDR1 and CDR2: MNHNS, SASEGT. The CDR3 has 13 amino acids. V dropped 7 bases and J dropped 4 bases, with 13 bases sitting between them.

This clonotype was seen many times. The gene calls are TRBV5-6 and TRBJ1-3, with a tentative D call TRBD1 (5 bases). CDR3 length equals 20 residues. Per germline, CDR1 SGHDT and CDR2 YYEEEE. V shed 4 bases and J shed 0 bases, with 26 bases lying between them. The CDR3 region has the DNA TGTGCCAGCAGCCGTACGCCGGGACGGAGGATTACCCTCTCTGGAAACACCATATATTTT. It is translated as CASSRTPGRRITLSGNTIYF.

This clonotype was observed at least ten times. DNA of the CDR3: TGTGCCATCAGGGGACTTACGAACACCGGGGAGCTGTTTTTT. Residues: CAIRGLTNTGELFF. The chain links TRBV10-3 to TRBJ2-2; possibly TRBD2 for D (6 bases). Per germline, CDR1 ENHRY and CDR2 SYGVKD. The CDR3 spans 14 residues. Between the trimmed V and J ends, which lost 6 bases and 0 bases, there was a span of 8 bases.

At least ten counts were recorded for this clonotype. The rearrangement uses TRBV20-1 and TRBJ1-1; no reliable D call. V lost 8 bases, J lost 1 base, and 11 bases lay in between. CDR3 length equals 12 residues. Germline V gene sequence: CDR1 DFQATT, CDR2 SNEGSKA (reference sequence). This chain's CDR3 is CSPHLSNTEAFF. The CDR3 DNA is TGCAGTCCCCATCTGTCGAACACTGAAGCTTTCTTT.

In this sample, this clonotype turned up a few times. This chain links TRBV10-1 with TRBJ1-5, with D hard to call. The germline CDR1 and CDR2 sequences are WNHNN and SYGVQD (reference sequence). The CDR3 contains 15 residues. Trimming pared 7 bases from V and 7 bases from J, leaving 20 bases between. The CDR3 nucleotides are TGCGCCAGCACTCCCCCTGGCAAAGCGGTGCAGCCCCAGCATTTT. Translating gives CASTPPGKAVQPQHF.